The 5 T cell receptor beta chains given below trace back to one sample, sequenced in a study of T cells after yellow fever vaccination. TCRdb re-analysed the 5' RACE reads in MiXCR, keeping a single row per CDR3 protein. The sample includes fewer than 400,000 distinct CDR3 sequences, around 11% of them seen just once. Specimen: CD4+ T cells sorted from PBMCs, collected 45 days after the yellow fever booster vaccination. The receptors were gathered from a man aged 18 to 29 who received the YFV17D yellow fever vaccine.

This clonotype has ten or more counts. The chain links TRBV4-2 to TRBJ1-5, with D perhaps TRBD1 (6 bases). Germline V gene lookup returns CDR1 LGHNA and CDR2 YNFKEQ. The CDR3 loop spans 17 amino acids. Trimming left V 3 bases short and J 6 bases short, with 21 bases between. CDR3 DNA: TGTGCCAGCAGCCATAACATGAAGGGGGGGCCGGGTCAGCCCCAGCATTTT. As protein: CASSHNMKGGPGQPQHF.

The table lists this clonotype with many counts. The rearrangement uses TRBV6-6 and TRBJ2-7; TRBD1 aligns across 7 bases. There are 12 residues in the CDR3. The junction had 2 bases not matched to a gene; V was cut back by 6 bases and J by 3 bases. Germline-derived CDR1 and CDR2 are MNHNY and SVGAGI (reference sequence). The CDR3 nucleotides are TGTGCCAGCAGCCCAGGGGGCTACGAGCAGTACGTC. Encoded protein: CASSPGGYEQYV.

The chain has TRBV6-1 and TRBJ1-4; 7 nucleotides agree with TRBD1. This CDR3 region has 16 residues. CDR1 is MNHNS, CDR2 SASEGT, per germline. V shed 8 bases and J 2 bases; nucleotides not matched to a gene: 11. This chain's CDR3 is CASRRQGVATNEKLFF. The CDR3 coding sequence is TGTGCCAGCCGCCGGCAGGGGGTAGCGACTAATGAAAAACTGTTTTTT.

This clonotype was seen many times. The rearrangement uses TRBV7-2 and TRBJ2-3, with TRBD2 matching over 10 bases. CDR3 length: 11 amino acids. V shed 8 bases, J shed 15 bases, and the junction held 8 bases outside the gene matches. From germline, CDR1 is SGHTA and CDR2 FQGNSA. Written as DNA, the CDR3 is TGTGCCAGCGGACAGCGGGGGGGTCAATATTTT. Translation: CASGQRGGQYF.

This clonotype was counted only a few times. The chain links TRBV12-3 or TRBV12-4 to TRBJ1-5; TRBD1 might be the D (6 bases). The CDR3 is 15 residues long. V dropped 8 bases and J dropped 5 bases, with 19 bases sitting between them. DNA of the CDR3: TGTGCCAGCGGCGAGTTATCAGGGGACTATCAGCCCCAGCATTTT. It codes for CASGELSGDYQPQHF.